The clone carrying this T cell receptor beta chain is a singleton in its sample. The record originates from a study of blood T cell repertoires in COVID-19. Study at large: From the United States, Italy and Spain came samples of acute and convalescent COVID-19. From T cells, B-cell-depleted T cells, or PBMCs came the material, which was cDNA or gDNA.

The protocol was immunoSEQ multiplex PCR, while the TCRdb copy is restricted to in-frame clones and leaves out a portion. The sample has under 65,000 clones; around nine tenths are singletons. Seattle patient enrollment occurred during active infection, with longitudinal follow-up thereafter. Trimming stripped 0 bases from V and 5 bases from J, with 4 bases between. Germline values: CDR1 WNHNN, CDR2 SYGVQD (reference sequence). CDR3 length: 13 residues. This chain joins TRBV10-1 and TRBJ2-2, with D unresolved. The sample comprised peripheral blood. This TCR came from a woman aged 55-75 years with COVID-19, enrolled during active disease. CDR3 loop: CASSESMTGELFF. The CDR3, as DNA: TGCGCCAGCAGTGAGTCTATGACCGGGGAGCTGTTTTTT.